This T cell receptor beta chain was sequenced for a study of coeliac disease. Assay: immunoSEQ multiplex PCR; the TCRdb copy retains only in-frame clones and omits some. This sample has roughly 6,500 clones, with roughly 66% found just once. Sequences were obtained from lamina propria lymphocytes from the gut. The sequence came from a man in his forties or fifties with active celiac disease.

The CDR3 DNA reads as TGTGCCAGCACCACAGAGTATAATTCACCCCTCCACTTT. This codes for CASTTEYNSPLHF. The chain has TRBV2 and TRBJ1-6; no definite D call. CDR3 size: 13 residues. V dropped 7 bases and J dropped 4 bases, with 8 bases sitting between them. Germline V gives CDR1 SNHLY, CDR2 FYNNEI.